A single sample gave rise to the 16 T cell receptor beta chains below, sequenced in a study of CD8 T cells in ankylosing spondylitis. MiXCR, run by TCRdb on the 5' RACE reads, gives a single entry per CDR3 protein. The sample includes around 220,000 distinct CDR3 sequences, roughly a tenth of them seen just once. The sequenced material came from blood, either unsorted or a sorted T cell fraction (not recorded which). These receptors originate from a male donor with ankylosing spondylitis or in good health (not recorded which).

This clonotype was detected ten times or more. The chain recombines TRBV9 with TRBJ2-4, with 11 bases that match TRBD2. J was trimmed by 5 bases and V by 4 bases; bases with no gene match: 2. Germline values: CDR1 SGDLS, CDR2 YYNGEE. This CDR3 has 14 residues. This CDR3 is CASSLSGGENIQYF. The CDR3 bases are TGTGCCAGCAGCCTTAGCGGGGGGGAAAACATTCAGTACTTC. Drawing the rest from reference TRBV9 and TRBJ2-4, the complete variable domain is DSGVTQTPKHLITATGQRVTLRCSPRSGDLSVYWYQQSLDQGLQFLIQYYNGEERAKGNILERFSAQQFPDLHSELNLSSLELGDSALYFCASSLSGGENIQYFGAGTRLSVL.

J is TRBJ2-7 and V is TRBV20-1; 7 positions agree with TRBD2. J lost 0 bases, V lost 7 bases, and 6 bases had no gene match. This CDR3 comprises 13 residues. CDR1 is DFQATT and CDR2 is SNEGSKA in the germline V gene (reference sequence). The CDR3 nucleotides are TGCAGTGGGGGGGGGAGTTCCTCCTACGAGCAGTACTTC. As protein: CSGGGSSSYEQYF.

The V call is TRBV5-1, the J call TRBJ2-3; 12 nucleotides agree with TRBD2. The CDR3 covers 17 residues. Per the germline V gene, CDR1 is SGHRS and CDR2 is YFSETQ. The junction had 7 bases not matched to a gene; V was cut back by 3 bases and J by 2 bases. The CDR3 protein is CASSSWTSGANTDTQYF. The DNA for the CDR3 is TGCGCCAGCAGCTCCTGGACTAGCGGGGCCAACACAGATACGCAGTATTTT.

The chain employs TRBV7-9 and TRBJ1-4, with 8 bases fitting TRBD1. In germline, CDR1 is SEHNR, CDR2 FQNEAQ (reference sequence). This CDR3 comprises 15 residues. V lost 5 bases, J lost 4 bases, and 6 bases stayed unmatched. In nucleotides, the CDR3 is TGTGCCAGCAGCCCTCAGACAGGGGATAATGAAAAACTGTTTTTT. It translates to CASSPQTGDNEKLFF.

This clonotype was seen repeatedly, ten times or more. The CDR3 loop is CASSQAVNTGELFF. CDR3 DNA: TGTGCCAGCAGCCAAGCAGTGAACACCGGGGAGCTGTTTTTT. The chain combines TRBV3-1 with TRBJ2-2; D is uncertain. The CDR3 has 14 residues. The V end was cut by 1 base, the J end by 1 base, with 4 bases between. Germline assignment: CDR1 LGHDT and CDR2 YNNKEL (reference sequence).

This clonotype was observed at least ten times. The rearrangement links TRBV5-1 to TRBJ1-2; D possibly corresponds to TRBD1 (5 bases). The CDR3 consists of 14 residues. Germline V gene lookup returns CDR1 SGHRS and CDR2 YFSETQ. With 4 bases removed from V and 3 bases from J, the gap between germline ends came to 13 bases. CDR3 nucleotides: TGCGCCAGCAGCCCCCTTGGGGGAGACTATGGCTACACCTTC. Translated, it gives CASSPLGGDYGYTF.

This clonotype was recorded many times. CDR3 region: CASSQASASYNEQFF. The DNA for the CDR3 is TGTGCCAGCAGCCAGGCCTCGGCCTCCTACAATGAGCAGTTCTTC. The rearrangement uses TRBV3-1 and TRBJ2-1; D unresolved. Germline loops: CDR1 LGHDT, CDR2 YNNKEL (reference sequence). Deletions cut 3 bases from V and 0 bases from J, with 9 bases between. CDR3 size: 15 residues.

There are many counts of this clonotype. The chain recombines TRBV5-1 with TRBJ1-5; no reliable D call. Germline loops: CDR1 SGHRS, CDR2 YFSETQ. Between the trimmed V and J ends, which lost 0 bases and 7 bases, there was a span of 14 bases. CDR3 length: 15 amino acids. Written as DNA, the CDR3 is TGCGCCAGCAGCTTGGCCAGCGGAGGGAACCAGCCCCAGCATTTT. This gives the protein CASSLASGGNQPQHF.

V usage is TRBV2 and J usage is TRBJ2-1; 7 nucleotides line up with TRBD1. The CDR3 consists of 12 residues. The V gene end was trimmed by 7 bases and the J gene end by 7 bases; junction bases not matched to a gene: 4. Germline V gene lookup returns CDR1 SNHLY and CDR2 FYNNEI. CDR3 residues: CASNPQGNEQFF. The CDR3 nucleotides are TGTGCCAGCAACCCACAGGGGAATGAGCAGTTCTTC.

This clonotype was observed at least ten times. The rearrangement joins TRBV6-5 to TRBJ2-5; tentatively, D is TRBD1 (5 bases). The CDR3 is 16 residues long. Trimming left V 0 bases short and J 4 bases short, with 15 bases between. Germline loops: CDR1 MNHEY, CDR2 SVGAGI. The CDR3 bases are TGTGCCAGCAGTTACTCCGGGCAGGGCCCAGGAGAGACCCAGTACTTC. Encoded protein: CASSYSGQGPGETQYF.

Ten or more counts support this clonotype. V usage is TRBV5-1 and J usage is TRBJ2-2; D gene uncertain. Germline V gives CDR1 SGHRS, CDR2 YFSETQ. The CDR3 sequence is 15 residues long. Trimming took 0 bases from V and 1 from J, leaving 7 bases between them. The DNA for the CDR3 is TGCGCCAGCAGCTTGGTTCGCGGGAACACCGGGGAGCTGTTTTTT. This encodes CASSLVRGNTGELFF.

This clonotype was seen ten or more times. This chain links TRBV24-1 with TRBJ2-2; 8 nucleotides agree with TRBD1. Germline CDR1 reads KGHDR; CDR2 reads SFDVKD. The CDR3 consists of 16 residues. The J segment lost 4 bases and the V segment lost 3 bases, leaving 6 bases of the junction unmatched. This CDR3 reads CATSDIRQGTTGELFF. In DNA, the CDR3 is TGTGCCACCAGTGATATCAGACAGGGGACCACCGGGGAGCTGTTTTTT.

This clonotype was found a few times. The rearrangement joins TRBV21-1 to TRBJ2-2; the D call TRBD1 from the table was never checked on the DNA. TRBV21-1 is an annotated pseudogene. The CDR3 runs to 13 residues. The CDR3 DNA follows: TGTGCCAGCAGACCGGGGGGGGGAGGGGAGCTGTTTTTT. The encoded protein is CASRPGGGGELFF.

V and J are TRBV27 and TRBJ1-2; TRBD1 is a possible D gene (6 bases). This CDR3 has 15 amino acids. V was clipped by 2 bases and J by 4 bases, with 14 bases between them. Germline CDR1 and CDR2: MNHEY and SMNVEV (reference sequence). The CDR3 nucleotides read TGTGCCAGCAGTTTAGAACAGGGCGGTCGCTATGGCTACACCTTC. As protein: CASSLEQGGRYGYTF.

This clonotype showed up many times. The chain is built from TRBV27 and TRBJ2-5; 8 bases map to TRBD1. The CDR3 has 15 amino acids. Trimming cost V 0 bases and J 0 bases; bases outside gene matches: 0. Per the germline V gene, CDR1 is MNHEY and CDR2 is SMNVEV (reference sequence). CDR3 sequence: CASSLSDRDQETQYF. For the CDR3, the DNA is TGTGCCAGCAGTTTATCGGACAGGGACCAAGAGACCCAGTACTTC.

This clonotype was counted at least ten times. The chain has TRBV10-3 and TRBJ2-5; D is unresolved. This CDR3 contains 14 residues. The ends were cut back, 2 bases at V and 5 bases at J, with 12 bases in the middle. CDR1 is ENHRY, CDR2 SYGVKD, per germline. The CDR3 region has the DNA TGTGCCATCAGTGAGAGGGCCAATGGGGAGACCCAGTACTTC. Protein product: CAISERANGETQYF.